The T cell receptor beta chain described here comes from a study of cytomegalovirus exposure and HLA in healthy donors. For the study at large: The same platform used for the roughly 600 first-cohort repertoires was also used for the 90 to 150 validation repertoires, as a later analysis reported.

This CDR3 is built from 14 residues. Germline-derived CDR1 and CDR2 are MNHEY and SMNVEV (reference sequence). Trimming took off 2 bases at V and 8 bases at J, with 15 bases between the two ends. Assay used: immunoSEQ multiplex PCR; TCRdb lists only in-frame clones, some missing. Of about 220,000 clones in the sample, approximately 88% were seen once. The TCR originated in a young woman in good health and CMV-seropositive. The chain joins TRBV27 to TRBJ1-2; D possibly corresponds to TRBD1 (5 bases). Sequenced input: PBMCs. CDR3 amino acids: CASSLGGTSGGYTF. DNA for the CDR3: TGTGCCAGCAGTTTAGGAGGGACGTCCGGGGGCTACACCTTC.